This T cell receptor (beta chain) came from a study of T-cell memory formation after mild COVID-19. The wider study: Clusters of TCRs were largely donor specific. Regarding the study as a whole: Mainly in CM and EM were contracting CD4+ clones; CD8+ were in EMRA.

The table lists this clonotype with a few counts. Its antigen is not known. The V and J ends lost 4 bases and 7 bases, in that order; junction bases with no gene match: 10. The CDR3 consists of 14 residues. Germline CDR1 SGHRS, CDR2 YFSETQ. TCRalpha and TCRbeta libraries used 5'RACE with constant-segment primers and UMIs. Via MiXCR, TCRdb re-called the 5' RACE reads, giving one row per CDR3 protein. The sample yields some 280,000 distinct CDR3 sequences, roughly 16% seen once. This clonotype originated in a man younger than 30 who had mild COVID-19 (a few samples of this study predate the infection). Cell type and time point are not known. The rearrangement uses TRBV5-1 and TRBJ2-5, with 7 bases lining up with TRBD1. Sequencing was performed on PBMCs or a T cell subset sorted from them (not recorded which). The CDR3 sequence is CASSNEGAYATQYF. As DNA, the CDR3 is TGCGCCAGCAGCAACGAGGGGGCCTACGCGACCCAGTACTTC. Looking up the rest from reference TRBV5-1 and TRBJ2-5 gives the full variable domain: KAGVTQTPRYLIKTRGQQVTLSCSPISGHRSVSWYQQTPGQGLQFLFEYFSETQRNKGNFPGRFSGRQFSNSRSEMNVSTLELGDSALYLCASSNEGAYATQYFGPGTRLLVL.